One sample yielded the 18 T cell receptor beta chains listed below, sequenced in a study of shared clonotypes between healthy human individuals. Produced via immunoSEQ multiplex PCR; TCRdb's table is partial and in-frame only. In the table there are 550,000 to 800,000 clones, over 65% of which are singletons. Sequenced sample: memory CD4+ T cells sorted from blood. The subset here: CD45RA-negative fraction. The origin of the receptors is a woman aged 30 to 39 in good health.

This clone has only a few counts. The V and J genes are TRBV4-1 and TRBJ2-5; D is unclear. V was shortened by 1 base and J by 5 bases, with 8 bases between the two germline ends. Germline V gives CDR1 MGHRA, CDR2 YSYEKL. The CDR3 has 13 residues. The CDR3 DNA is TGCGCCAGCAGCCAAGTGGCATGGGAGACCCAGTACTTC. Its protein is CASSQVAWETQYF.

This clone was counted only a few times. This chain connects TRBV2 to TRBJ1-2; the D is unclear. V was clipped by 4 bases and J by 4 bases, with 10 bases between them. The CDR3 consists of 13 residues. Germline V gene sequence: CDR1 SNHLY, CDR2 FYNNEI. The CDR3 sequence is CASSVGLLYGYTF. The DNA of the CDR3 is TGTGCCAGCAGTGTAGGGCTGCTCTATGGCTACACCTTC. Combining the CDR3 with reference TRBV2 and TRBJ1-2 gives the whole variable domain EPEVTQTPSHQVTQMGQEVILRCVPISNHLYFYWYRQILGQKVEFLVSFYNNEISEKSEIFDDQFSVERPDGSNFTLKIRSTKLEDSAMYFCASSVGLLYGYTFGSGTRLTVV.

This chain uses TRBV28 with TRBJ2-7; D tentatively reads TRBD1 or TRBD2 (5 bases each). Trimming left V 8 bases short and J 6 bases short, with 17 bases between. The CDR3 runs 13 residues. Germline V gene data show CDR1 as MDHEN and CDR2 as SYDVKM. CDR3 coding DNA: TGTGCCAGCGGAACGGGGCCCGGTGGCGAGCAGTACTTC. Protein sequence: CASGTGPGGEQYF.

For this clone: Compared with germline, one end of the junction differs, possibly owing to a read error. The chain is built from TRBV7-3 and TRBJ2-1; weak D call: TRBD1 (6 bases). The CDR3 spans 14 residues. Per germline, CDR1 SGHTA and CDR2 FQGTGA. CDR3 residues: CASSLGQSFNEQFF. In DNA form, the CDR3 reads TGTGCCAGCAGCCTCGGACAGTCCTTCAATGAGCAGTTCTTC. Variable domain in full (rest from reference TRBV7-3 and TRBJ2-1): GAGVSQTPSNKVTEKGKYVELRCDPISGHTALYWYRQSLGQGPEFLIYFQGTGAADDSGLPNDRFFAVRPEGSVSTLKIQRTERGDSAVYLCASSLGQSFNEQFFGPGTRLTVL.

Points on this clone: The likely explanation is a read error, given a far larger clone one base away. This rearrangement joins TRBV2 to TRBJ1-5; 7 nucleotides agree with TRBD1. CDR1 and CDR2 from the germline V gene are SNHLY and FYNNEI. The CDR3 contains 15 residues. V lost 6 bases and J lost 0; bases outside the gene matches: 5. In nucleotides, the CDR3 is TGTGCCAGCAGGGGGACAGACTATAGCAATCAGCCCCAGCATTTT. The encoded protein is CASRGTDYSNQPQHF.

CDR3 in amino acids: CASSSPGLAGVNTQYF. The CDR3 DNA reads TGCGCCAGCAGTTCCCCGGGACTAGCGGGAGTGAATACGCAGTATTTT. The genes are TRBV5-1 and TRBJ2-3, with TRBD2 matching over 14 bases. This CDR3 has 16 residues. In germline, CDR1 is SGHRS, CDR2 YFSETQ. Trimming removed 5 bases from V and 7 bases from J; junction bases left unmatched: 9. The variable domain in full, with the rest retrieved from reference TRBV5-1 and TRBJ2-3, is KAGVTQTPRYLIKTRGQQVTLSCSPISGHRSVSWYQQTPGQGLQFLFEYFSETQRNKGNFPGRFSGRQFSNSRSEMNVSTLELGDSALYLCASSSPGLAGVNTQYFGPGTRLTVL.

As for this clone: The same CDR3 can be traced to other DNA sequences in this sample. The gene calls are TRBV6-5 and TRBJ2-7; 8 positions agree with TRBD1. Losses at the gene ends were 2 bases for V and 4 bases for J; bases not matched to a gene: 1. Germline CDR1 is MNHEY and CDR2 is SVGAGI. The CDR3 sequence is 13 residues long. The CDR3 region is CASSYRQGYEQYF. The CDR3 DNA is TGTGCCAGCAGTTACCGACAGGGGTACGAGCAGTACTTC.

This chain joins TRBV29-1 and TRBJ1-2; D is uncertain. This CDR3 is 11 amino acids long. V was clipped by 4 bases and J by 8 bases, with 11 bases between them. CDR1 and CDR2 (germline): SQVTM, ANQGSEA. CDR3 DNA sequence: TGCAGCGTTGGGGGTTCTCGGGGCTACACCTTC. It specifies CSVGGSRGYTF. Supplemented by reference TRBV29-1 and TRBJ1-2, the full variable domain reads SAVISQKPSRDICQRGTSLTIQCQVDSQVTMMFWYRQQPGQSLTLIATANQGSEATYESGFVIDKFPISRPNLTFSTLTVSNMSPEDSSIYLCSVGGSRGYTFGSGTRLTVV.

The chain joins TRBV28 to TRBJ2-1; D is ambiguous. The germline CDR1 and CDR2 sequences are MDHEN and SYDVKM. The CDR3 spans 11 residues. Trimming cost V 5 bases and J 7 bases, with 6 bases left between them. The CDR3 here is CASSQENEQFF. The CDR3 DNA is TGTGCCAGCAGTCAAGAGAATGAGCAGTTCTTC.

This clone showed up just a few times. The gene calls are TRBV19 and TRBJ1-2, with a weak D call TRBD1 (5 bases). Trimming pared 4 bases from V and 6 bases from J, leaving 9 bases between. This CDR3 contains 12 residues. The germline V gene encodes CDR1 LNHDA and CDR2 SQIVND (reference sequence). In DNA, the CDR3 is TGTGCCAGTAGTAGCAGGGCGGATGGCTACACCTTC. Translation gives CASSSRADGYTF.

In its sample, this clone was seen a few times. The rearrangement links TRBV6-5 to TRBJ2-5, with D possibly TRBD2 on 7 matching bases. The ends were cut back, 6 bases at V and 7 bases at J, with 18 bases in the middle. The CDR3 totals 14 residues. Germline V gene lookup returns CDR1 MNHEY and CDR2 SVGAGI. In DNA form, the CDR3 reads TGTGCCAGCAGCCCTGGGAGGGGGGGTCGGACCCAGTACTTC. Protein sequence: CASSPGRGGRTQYF.

The genes are TRBV13 and TRBJ2-7; 14 nucleotides align to TRBD2. J was trimmed by 0 bases and V by 5 bases; bases with no gene match: 6. Per germline, CDR1 PRHDT and CDR2 FYEKMQ (reference sequence). This CDR3 region has 17 residues. The CDR3 is CASSRWTSGRSSYEQYF. CDR3 in DNA: TGTGCCAGCAGCCGTTGGACTAGCGGGAGGAGCTCCTACGAGCAGTACTTC. Variable domain in full (rest from reference TRBV13 and TRBJ2-7): AAGVIQSPRHLIKEKRETATLKCYPIPRHDTVYWYQQGPGQDPQFLISFYEKMQSDKGSIPDRFSAQQFSDYHSELNMSSLELGDSALYFCASSRWTSGRSSYEQYFGPGTRLTVT.

The V gene is TRBV5-1, the J gene TRBJ2-7; D might be TRBD2 (5 bases). V shed 1 base and J shed 3 bases, with 17 bases lying between them. Germline lookup yields CDR1 SGHRS and CDR2 YFSETQ. The CDR3 spans 16 residues. The CDR3 sequence is CASSLIEAGADYEQYF. In DNA, the CDR3 is TGCGCCAGCAGCTTGATAGAGGCAGGAGCGGACTACGAGCAGTACTTC.

The chain uses TRBV7-2 and TRBJ2-3, with 8 bases identical to TRBD2. Trimming at V came to 5 bases and at J to 5 bases, leaving 12 bases not matched to a gene. Germline lookup yields CDR1 SGHTA and CDR2 FQGNSA. This CDR3 contains 16 residues. The chain's CDR3 is CASSLPLYGRGDTQYF. CDR3 coding DNA: TGTGCCAGCAGCCTCCCTCTGTACGGGAGGGGAGATACGCAGTATTTT.

This clone was seen once. CDR3 protein: CASSLDSGSRELFF. CDR3 DNA sequence: TGTGCCAGCAGCTTAGATAGCGGTTCGCGGGAGCTGTTTTTT. This chain connects TRBV7-9 to TRBJ2-2, with D possibly being TRBD2 (6 bases). The V gene's germline CDR1 is SEHNR and CDR2 FQNEAQ (reference sequence). V dropped 1 base and J dropped 9 bases, with 12 bases sitting between them. The CDR3 is 14 residues long.

As for this clone: An end of the junction does not agree with germline; a read error may underlie this. The CDR3 DNA follows: TGCGCCACCAGTCCTCGGGACAGGGCCGAGCAGTACTTC. Translated: CATSPRDRAEQYF. V usage is TRBV10-1 and J usage is TRBJ2-7; 9 bases are shared with TRBD1. Germline lookup yields CDR1 WNHNN and CDR2 SYGVQD (reference sequence). The CDR3 has 13 amino acids.

This clone occurred once. V is TRBV11-2 and J is TRBJ1-2, with D tentatively TRBD1 (5 bases). The CDR3 is made up of 15 amino acids. CDR1 and CDR2 (germline): SGHAT, FQNNGV. Trimming stripped 1 base from V and 7 bases from J, with 16 bases between. CDR3 loop: CASSLAGRARPGYTF. As DNA, the CDR3 is TGTGCCAGCAGCTTAGCCGGCAGGGCAAGACCTGGCTACACCTTC.

This clone was found a few times. J is TRBJ2-7 and V is TRBV7-2, with 10 bases aligning to TRBD1. The V gene's germline CDR1 is SGHTA and CDR2 FQGNSA. There are 15 residues in the CDR3. V gave up 6 bases and J gave up 0 bases; unmatched junction bases: 5. CDR3 nucleotides: TGTGCCAGCAGTACCGGGACAGGGGCCTCCTACGAGCAGTACTTC. Translating it yields CASSTGTGASYEQYF.